This T cell receptor (beta chain) appears in the sequencing data of a study of blood T cells in healthy people across ages. Study results and caveats: Diversity figures derived from one million T cells were judged to underestimate the true value. Across the age range, TCR beta diversity per million T cells fell in a roughly linear way.

The use of a sample-barcoded 5' primer and a J-beta primer mix characterized a second PCR of 7 to 11 cycles. Each CDR3 protein gets one entry after TCRdb re-called the 5' RACE reads with MiXCR. Of 700,000 or so distinct CDR3 sequences listed, 22% are singletons. Approximately 9 milliliters was the volume of peripheral blood drawn from each donor. Trimming cost V 3 bases and J 4 bases, with 9 bases left between them. CDR1 is KGHSH and CDR2 is LQKENI in the germline V gene. The CDR3 runs 13 residues. Details on this clonotype: Its antigen is undetermined.

The V call is TRBV18, the J call TRBJ2-5; TRBD1 or TRBD2 may be the D gene (5 bases each). This TCR came from a man in his 70s in good health. The sequenced material came from blood. The CDR3 sequence is CASSPPGPETQYF. In DNA, the CDR3 is TGTGCCAGCTCACCTCCGGGGCCAGAGACCCAGTACTTC.